A single sample gave rise to the 31 T cell receptor beta chains below, sequenced in a study of blood T cell repertoires in COVID-19. Data came from immunoSEQ multiplex PCR; TCRdb stores just in-frame clones and leaves some out. This repertoire shows 200,000 to 250,000 clones, around 90% found once; its top ten account for approximately 15%. Sequenced: PBMCs or T cells enriched from blood (not recorded which). Source of these receptors: a man aged 25-45 years who had been exposed to COVID-19.

CDR3 DNA: TGTGCCAGCACGATGGCGGGGGGATTCACAGATACGCAGTATTTT. The encoded protein is CASTMAGGFTDTQYF. The chain combines TRBV2 with TRBJ2-3; 8 nucleotides match TRBD2. CDR3 length: 15 residues. V shed 7 bases and J 2 bases; nucleotides not matched to a gene: 8. Germline CDR1 reads SNHLY; CDR2 reads FYNNEI.

This sequence joins TRBV19 and TRBJ1-3; D perhaps matches TRBD1 (6 bases). V was cut by 5 bases and J by 1 base, with 12 bases left in between. Germline V lookup: CDR1 LNHDA, CDR2 SQIVND (reference sequence). CDR3 length equals 15 residues. CDR3 loop: CASSPSRGSGNTIYF. The CDR3 DNA reads as TGTGCCAGTAGTCCGAGCAGGGGATCTGGAAACACCATATATTTT. The full variable domain, completed using reference TRBV19 and TRBJ1-3, is DGGITQSPKYLFRKEGQNVTLSCEQNLNHDAMYWYRQDPGQGLRLIYYSQIVNDFQKGDIAEGYSVSREKKESFPLTVTSAQKNPTAFYLCASSPSRGSGNTIYFGEGSWLTVV.

The chain uses TRBV5-1 and TRBJ2-2, with D possibly matching TRBD2 (5 bases). V was clipped by 0 bases and J by 3 bases, with 12 bases between them. CDR3 length: 16 amino acids. Looked up from germline, CDR1 is SGHRS and CDR2 is YFSETQ. CDR3 in DNA: TGCGCCAGCAGCTTGGTAGCGATCTTGGACACCGGGGAGCTGTTTTTT. As protein: CASSLVAILDTGELFF.

This clone was picked up one time. CDR3 coding DNA: TGCGCCAGCAGCGTAGGGGGGACTAGCGGAGCCGGAGGTACGCAGTATTTT. This sequence encodes CASSVGGTSGAGGTQYF. The chain couples TRBV5-1 to TRBJ2-3, with 11 bases matching TRBD2. Trimming at V came to 4 bases and at J to 8 bases, leaving 15 bases not matched to a gene. The CDR3 spans 17 residues. In germline, CDR1 is SGHRS, CDR2 YFSETQ.

This chain links TRBV28 with TRBJ1-4; TRBD1 agrees at 8 bases. Trimming took 7 bases from V and 7 from J; bases not matched to a gene: 8. This CDR3 contains 14 residues. CDR1 is MDHEN, CDR2 SYDVKM, per germline. The CDR3 is CASKLDREIEKLFF. In DNA, the CDR3 is TGTGCCAGCAAACTGGACAGGGAAATTGAAAAACTGTTTTTT. Full variable domain (rest looked up from reference TRBV28 and TRBJ1-4): DVKVTQSSRYLVKRTGEKVFLECVQDMDHENMFWYRQDPGLGLRLIYFSYDVKMKEKGDIPEGYSVSREKKERFSLILESASTNQTSMYLCASKLDREIEKLFFGSGTQLSVL.

V gene TRBV13 combines with J gene TRBJ2-2; a weak D match, TRBD2 (6 bases). Trimming took off 4 bases at V and 1 base at J, with 13 bases between the two ends. The CDR3 is 16 residues long. Germline loops: CDR1 PRHDT, CDR2 FYEKMQ (reference sequence). CDR3 sequence: CASSSRGTENTGELFF. DNA of the CDR3: TGTGCCAGCAGCTCCCGCGGGACCGAGAACACCGGGGAGCTGTTTTTT.

The sample holds one count of this clone. The chain uses TRBV18 and TRBJ2-1; a possible D gene is TRBD2 (6 bases). With 2 bases removed from V and 4 bases from J, the gap between germline ends came to 9 bases. The V gene's germline CDR1 is KGHSH and CDR2 LQKENI. The CDR3 covers 14 residues. CDR3 protein: CASSPGTWYNEQFF. As DNA, the CDR3 is TGTGCCAGCTCACCAGGGACTTGGTACAATGAGCAGTTCTTC.

The chain carries TRBV3-1 (or the pseudogene TRBV3-2) and TRBJ1-2; D might be TRBD1 (6 bases). CDR1 and CDR2 from the germline V gene are LGHDT and YNNKEL (reference sequence). This CDR3 comprises 14 residues. V lost 2 bases and J lost 7, with 14 bases in between. CDR3 region: CASSQRSGESGYTF. The CDR3 DNA sequence: TGTGCCAGCAGCCAAAGGTCAGGGGAGAGTGGCTACACCTTC.

V gene TRBV10-3 combines with J gene TRBJ2-3; TRBD1 matches 7 bases. This CDR3 is built from 15 residues. The germline V gene has CDR1 ENHRY and CDR2 SYGVKD. The V and J ends lost 6 bases and 4 bases, in that order; junction bases with no gene match: 10. For the CDR3, the DNA is TGTGCCATCAGGACTGAGGGGGCCCGAGCAGATACGCAGTATTTT. It translates to CAIRTEGARADTQYF.

This rearrangement joins TRBV30 to TRBJ1-4; D is perhaps TRBD1 (5 bases). Per the germline V gene, CDR1 is GTSNPN and CDR2 is SVGIG (reference sequence). V gave up 4 bases and J gave up 7 bases, with 16 bases separating them. The CDR3 consists of 14 residues. CDR3 region: CAWTRKIRGEKLFF. The CDR3, as DNA: TGTGCCTGGACGAGGAAGATAAGGGGTGAAAAACTGTTTTTT.

The chain carries TRBV10-3 and TRBJ1-2; 8 bases match TRBD1. J was trimmed by 5 bases and V by 6 bases; bases with no gene match: 11. CDR1 and CDR2 (germline): ENHRY, SYGVKD. This CDR3 spans 15 amino acids. The CDR3 is CAIRDTGQGLYGYTF. CDR3 bases: TGTGCCATCAGAGACACCGGACAGGGTCTATATGGCTACACCTTC.

The rearrangement links TRBV5-1 to TRBJ2-5, with 7 bases identical to TRBD2. The CDR3 totals 15 residues. V lost 2 bases, J lost 3 bases, and 7 bases stayed unmatched. Germline assignment: CDR1 SGHRS and CDR2 YFSETQ. CDR3 amino acids: CASSFSGRREETQYF. The DNA of the CDR3 is TGCGCCAGCAGCTTTTCCGGGAGGAGAGAAGAGACCCAGTACTTC.

The V gene is TRBV28, the J gene TRBJ2-7, with a possible D match to TRBD2 (6 bases). Germline V gives CDR1 MDHEN, CDR2 SYDVKM. V lost 5 bases and J 0 bases, leaving 20 bases between the germline ends. CDR3 length: 17 amino acids. CDR3 residues: CASSPSRGGVVSYEQYF. Here the CDR3 DNA reads TGTGCCAGCAGTCCCTCACGTGGAGGGGTGGTCTCCTACGAGCAGTACTTC.

This clone has just a few counts. The genes are TRBV5-6 and TRBJ2-5; 8 bases agree with TRBD1. After removal of 0 bases from V and 5 bases from J, the junction contained 12 bases not matched to a gene. The germline V gene encodes CDR1 SGHDT and CDR2 YYEEEE. The length of the CDR3 is 17 residues. The CDR3 DNA reads as TGTGCCAGCAGCTTGGCCTTTGGACAGGGAAGGTCGGAGACCCAGTACTTC. Amino acids: CASSLAFGQGRSETQYF.

The V gene is TRBV6-5, the J gene TRBJ1-1, with a weak D call TRBD1 (6 bases). Trimming took off 0 bases at V and 1 base at J, with 9 bases between the two ends. Germline lookup yields CDR1 MNHEY and CDR2 SVGAGI. The CDR3 runs to 15 residues. The CDR3 nucleotides are TGTGCCAGCAGTTACTCTGCGACAGGGAACACTGAAGCTTTCTTT. This codes for CASSYSATGNTEAFF.

This clone was observed a single time. The chain couples TRBV23-1 to TRBJ2-3, with D possibly being TRBD1 (5 bases). TRBV23-1 is an ORF, and what it does is uncertain. V lost 4 bases, J lost 4 bases, and 12 bases lay in between. This CDR3 is built from 14 residues. In DNA form, the CDR3 reads TGCGCCAGCAGTCCTAAACAGGTAGCAGATACGCAGTATTTT. Its translation is CASSPKQVADTQYF.

The gene calls are TRBV7-9 and TRBJ2-3, with D uncertain. Germline CDR1 is SEHNR and CDR2 is FQNEAQ (reference sequence). This CDR3 comprises 15 residues. The ends were cut back, 3 bases at V and 2 bases at J, with 12 bases in the middle. Here the CDR3 DNA reads TGTGCCAGCAGCTTTCTAACAGAGTACACAGATACGCAGTATTTT. Protein sequence: CASSFLTEYTDTQYF.

The chain employs TRBV6-5 and TRBJ1-2, with TRBD1 identical over 8 bases. This CDR3 region has 13 residues. Unmatched junction bases numbered 6, after V lost 4 bases and J lost 8 bases. The germline V gene encodes CDR1 MNHEY and CDR2 SVGAGI. CDR3 coding DNA: TGTGCCAGCAGTTTGGACAGGGTGAGGGGCTACACCTTC. Its protein is CASSLDRVRGYTF.

The rearrangement links TRBV5-1 to TRBJ1-6; D perhaps matches TRBD1 (6 bases). The germline CDR1 and CDR2 sequences are SGHRS and YFSETQ. This CDR3 is built from 14 residues. Trimming left V 0 bases short and J 9 bases short, with 10 bases between. CDR3 coding DNA: TGCGCCAGCAGCTTGGAACAGGGTTTTTCACCCCTCCACTTT. Its translation is CASSLEQGFSPLHF.

As regards this clone: The sample holds other DNA sequences that translate to the same CDR3. The chain links TRBV20-1 to TRBJ2-5, with TRBD1 matching over 7 bases. Germline CDR1 and CDR2: DFQATT and SNEGSKA (reference sequence). V was clipped by 6 bases and J by 4 bases; unmatched bases: 2. The CDR3 length is 11 residues. In DNA form, the CDR3 reads TGCAGTGCCAGGGACAGAGAGACCCAGTACTTC. This translates into CSARDRETQYF.

The CDR3 nucleotides read TGTGCCAGCAGCCAGGGACTAGCCAGGGATACGCAGTATTTT. Amino acids: CASSQGLARDTQYF. The chain recombines TRBV5-8 with TRBJ2-3; 9 nucleotides match TRBD2. Germline CDR1 and CDR2: SGHTS and YDEGEE. V dropped 4 bases and J dropped 6; count of bases not matched to a gene: 6. This CDR3 has 14 amino acids.

This clone occurred once. The chain joins TRBV12-3 or TRBV12-4 to TRBJ2-1; D call uncertain. The V end lost 4 bases, the J end lost 9 bases, and 10 bases lay between the germline ends. The CDR3 has 12 residues. The chain's CDR3 is CASSYLSSEQFF. The CDR3 region has the DNA TGTGCCAGCAGTTATCTTAGTAGTGAGCAGTTCTTC.

The chain is built from TRBV5-5 and TRBJ2-7; perhaps TRBD2 as D (5 bases). This CDR3 has 17 amino acids. In germline, CDR1 is SGHKS, CDR2 YYEKEE (reference sequence). Trimming took off 2 bases at V and 0 bases at J, with 18 bases between the two ends. In DNA form, the CDR3 reads TGTGCCAGCAGCTTTGTTTGGAGAGACTATAGCTCCTACGAGCAGTACTTC. This translates into CASSFVWRDYSSYEQYF. The variable domain in full, with the rest retrieved from reference TRBV5-5 and TRBJ2-7, is DAGVTQSPTHLIKTRGQQVTLRCSPISGHKSVSWYQQVLGQGPQFIFQYYEKEERGRGNFPDRFSARQFPNYSSELNVNALLLGDSALYLCASSFVWRDYSSYEQYFGPGTRLTVT.

The V and J genes are TRBV5-4 and TRBJ1-2; D perhaps matches TRBD1 (6 bases). Germline V gives CDR1 SGHNT, CDR2 YYREEE (reference sequence). This CDR3 comprises 13 residues. V lost 4 bases to trimming and J lost 4 bases, with 11 bases between them. The CDR3 coding sequence is TGTGCCAGCAGCCAGGACAGAGGCTATGGCTACACCTTC. Protein: CASSQDRGYGYTF.

This chain connects TRBV7-9 to TRBJ2-7; D may be TRBD2 (6 bases). The CDR3 contains 17 residues. Per the germline V gene, CDR1 is SEHNR and CDR2 is FQNEAQ (reference sequence). Trimming stripped 3 bases from V and 0 bases from J, with 18 bases between. CDR3 nucleotides: TGTGCCAGCAGCTTCGGAAGTACGACTAGTGTCTCCTACGAGCAGTACTTC. Translation gives CASSFGSTTSVSYEQYF.

J is TRBJ1-2 and V is TRBV12-3 or TRBV12-4; weak D call: TRBD1 (5 bases). Between the trimmed V and J ends, which lost 0 bases and 6 bases, there was a span of 8 bases. CDR3 length equals 13 residues. This CDR3 is CASSLARANGYTF. The CDR3 DNA follows: TGTGCCAGCAGTTTAGCCAGGGCAAATGGCTACACCTTC.

The chain links TRBV3-1 (or the pseudogene TRBV3-2) to TRBJ1-1; D is unresolved. CDR1 LGHDT and CDR2 YNNKEL come from the germline V gene (reference sequence). The germline V and J ends were trimmed by 6 bases and 5 bases, with 13 bases remaining between them. The CDR3 contains 13 residues. CDR3 DNA sequence: TGTGCCAGCAGACTTACTCAGGATACTGAAGCTTTCTTT. Protein: CASRLTQDTEAFF.

This clone was detected only once. This chain connects TRBV7-3 to TRBJ2-2; 7 positions agree with TRBD2. Germline CDR1 and CDR2: SGHTA and FQGTGA. J lost 1 base, V lost 2 bases, and 4 bases had no gene match. This CDR3 has 16 amino acids. CDR3 DNA: TGTGCCAGCAGCTTATTCGGCGGGGGGAACACCGGGGAGCTGTTTTTT. Translation: CASSLFGGGNTGELFF.

The chain employs TRBV27 and TRBJ1-5; D gene unclear. Trimming pared 2 bases from V and 5 bases from J, leaving 7 bases between. Germline CDR1 is MNHEY and CDR2 is SMNVEV (reference sequence). The CDR3 runs 13 residues. The CDR3 reads CASSLEGYQPQHF. The DNA of the CDR3 is TGTGCCAGCAGTTTAGAGGGCTATCAGCCCCAGCATTTT.

This chain connects TRBV5-1 to TRBJ2-5; D is possibly TRBD1 (5 bases). Germline-derived CDR1 and CDR2 are SGHRS and YFSETQ. The CDR3 contains 13 residues. Trimming removed 0 bases from V and 5 bases from J, with 8 bases in between. CDR3 sequence (DNA): TGCGCCAGCAGCTTGGCGACAGCGGAGACCCAGTACTTC. Translated: CASSLATAETQYF.

As DNA, the CDR3 is TGCAGTGTCAGGGCTTTGGAAAAACTGTTTTTT. It translates to CSVRALEKLFF. The V gene is TRBV20-1, the J gene TRBJ1-4; possibly TRBD1 for D (5 bases). The CDR3 loop spans 11 amino acids. Germline CDR1 DFQATT, CDR2 SNEGSKA (reference sequence). The V end was cut by 7 bases, the J end by 8 bases, with 11 bases between.